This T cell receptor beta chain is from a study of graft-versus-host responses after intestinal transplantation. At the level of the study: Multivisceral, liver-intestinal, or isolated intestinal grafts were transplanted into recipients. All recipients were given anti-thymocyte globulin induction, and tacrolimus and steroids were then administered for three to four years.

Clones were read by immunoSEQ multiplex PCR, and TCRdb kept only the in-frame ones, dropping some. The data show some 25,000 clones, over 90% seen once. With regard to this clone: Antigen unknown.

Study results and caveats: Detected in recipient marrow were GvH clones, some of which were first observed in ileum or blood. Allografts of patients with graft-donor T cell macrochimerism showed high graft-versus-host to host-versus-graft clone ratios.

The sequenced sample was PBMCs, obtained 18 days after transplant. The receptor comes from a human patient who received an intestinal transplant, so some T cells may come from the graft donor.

The CDR3 region is CAIKQGWGYNSPLHF. In DNA, the CDR3 is TGTGCCATCAAACAGGGGTGGGGTTATAATTCACCCCTCCACTTT. The chain has TRBV10-3 and TRBJ1-6; 7 nucleotides align to TRBD1. In germline, CDR1 is ENHRY, CDR2 SYGVKD. The CDR3 contains 15 residues. V was clipped by 7 bases and J by 4 bases; unmatched bases: 7.